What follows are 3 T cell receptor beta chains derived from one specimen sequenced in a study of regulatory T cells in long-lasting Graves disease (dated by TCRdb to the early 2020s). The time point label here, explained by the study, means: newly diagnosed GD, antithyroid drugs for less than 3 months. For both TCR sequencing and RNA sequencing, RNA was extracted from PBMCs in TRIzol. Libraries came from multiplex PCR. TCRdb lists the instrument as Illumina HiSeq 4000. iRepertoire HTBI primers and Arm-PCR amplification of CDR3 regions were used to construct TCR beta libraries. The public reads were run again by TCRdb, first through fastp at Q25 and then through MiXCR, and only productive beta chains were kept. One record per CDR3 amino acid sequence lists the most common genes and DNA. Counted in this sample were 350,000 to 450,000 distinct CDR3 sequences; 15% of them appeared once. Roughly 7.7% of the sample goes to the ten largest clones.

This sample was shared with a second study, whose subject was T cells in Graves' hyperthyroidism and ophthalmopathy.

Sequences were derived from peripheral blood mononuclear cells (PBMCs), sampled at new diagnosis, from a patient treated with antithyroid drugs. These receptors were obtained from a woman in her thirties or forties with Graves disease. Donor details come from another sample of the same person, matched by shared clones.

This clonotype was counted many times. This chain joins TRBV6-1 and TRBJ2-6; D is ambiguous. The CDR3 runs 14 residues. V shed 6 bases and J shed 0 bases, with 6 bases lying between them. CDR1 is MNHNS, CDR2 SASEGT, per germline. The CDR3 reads CASRQPSGANVLTF. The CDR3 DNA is TGTGCCAGCAGACAACCCTCTGGGGCCAACGTCCTGACTTTC.

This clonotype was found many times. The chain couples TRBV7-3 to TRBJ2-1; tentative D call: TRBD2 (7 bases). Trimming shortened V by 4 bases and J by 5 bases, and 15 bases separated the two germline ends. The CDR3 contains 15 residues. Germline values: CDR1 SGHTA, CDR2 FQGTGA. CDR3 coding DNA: TGTGCCAGCAGCTCGGGGGGCAGGGCACACAATGAGCAGTTCTTC. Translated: CASSSGGRAHNEQFF.

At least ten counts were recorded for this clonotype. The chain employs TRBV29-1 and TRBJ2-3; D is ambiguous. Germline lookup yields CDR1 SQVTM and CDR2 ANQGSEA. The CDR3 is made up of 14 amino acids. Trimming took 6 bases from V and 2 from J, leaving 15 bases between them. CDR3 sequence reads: CSVRLGPLTDTQYF. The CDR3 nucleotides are TGCAGCGTAAGATTGGGCCCCCTCACAGATACGCAGTATTTT.